These 15 T cell receptor beta chains share one sample of origin, sequenced in a study of CD8+CD57+ T cells in acquired aplastic anemia. Using genomic DNA as the template, TCR beta VDJ and CDR3 profiling was carried out. From the reads, TCRdb called clonotypes with MiXCR, one entry per CDR3 protein. The sample records 200,000 or so distinct CDR3 sequences, less than 65% being singletons. The source material was sorted CD4+, CD8+, or CD8+CD57+ T cells (not recorded which) from PBMCs. All receptors come from a human donor with severe aplastic anemia or a healthy control (not recorded which).

V gene TRBV7-2 combines with J gene TRBJ2-1; 7 bases line up with TRBD2. V lost 7 bases and J lost 8; bases outside the gene matches: 11. The V gene's germline CDR1 is SGHTA and CDR2 FQGNSA. This CDR3 comprises 14 residues. The chain's CDR3 is CASTAGRPQHEQFF. CDR3 coding DNA: TGTGCCAGCACCGCCGGGAGGCCCCAGCATGAGCAGTTCTTC.

The V and J genes are TRBV20-1 and TRBJ2-7; D is unresolved. The germline CDR1 and CDR2 sequences are DFQATT and SNEGSKA (reference sequence). Trimming took off 5 bases at V and 4 bases at J, with 12 bases between the two ends. The CDR3 loop spans 12 amino acids. CDR3 in DNA: TGCAGTGCTGCCACCCCTAGGTACGAGCAGTACTTC. This gives the protein CSAATPRYEQYF.

V and J are TRBV12-3 or TRBV12-4 and TRBJ2-3; 9 bases align to TRBD1. CDR3 length equals 16 residues. Unmatched junction bases numbered 9, after V lost 5 bases and J lost 3 bases. The CDR3 coding sequence is TGTGCCAGCAGTCCATGGGGACAGGGAGGGACAGATACGCAGTATTTT. Translating gives CASSPWGQGGTDTQYF.

This clonotype is a singleton in its sample. The J gene is TRBJ2-7, the V gene TRBV12-3 or TRBV12-4; no clear D gene. The V and J ends lost 4 bases and 2 bases respectively, with 15 bases between them. This CDR3 comprises 15 residues. CDR3 loop: CASSYSPLETYEQYF. Written as DNA, the CDR3 is TGTGCCAGCAGTTACTCGCCATTAGAAACCTACGAGCAGTACTTC.

As for this clonotype: A much larger clone sits a single nucleotide away, making a read error possible. The J gene is TRBJ2-7, the V gene TRBV6-1, with TRBD1 matching 9 bases. The germline gives CDR1 MNHNS, CDR2 SASEGT. CDR3 length: 15 residues. CDR3 amino acids: CASSKDRGYSCEQYF. The CDR3 DNA reads TGTGCCAGCAGTAAGGACAGGGGCTACTCCTGCGAGCAGTACTTC.

The gene calls are TRBV7-9 and TRBJ2-7; 7 bases are shared with TRBD1. The CDR3 has 16 residues. Trimming took 5 bases from V and 4 from J; bases not matched to a gene: 14. The germline gives CDR1 SEHNR, CDR2 FQNEAQ (reference sequence). CDR3 nucleotides: TGTGCCAGCAGCCATTGGGGGCAAGACAGGGTGTACGAGCAGTACTTC. Translation gives CASSHWGQDRVYEQYF. The full variable domain, rest sourced from reference TRBV7-9 and TRBJ2-7, is DTGVSQNPRHKITKRGQNVTFRCDPISEHNRLYWYRQTLGQGPEFLTYFQNEAQLEKSRLLSDRFSAERPKGSFSTLEIQRTEQGDSAMYLCASSHWGQDRVYEQYFGPGTRLTVT.

The sample holds a few counts of this clonotype. The CDR3 DNA sequence: TGCGCCAGCAGCTCCGGGACGAACACCGGGGAGCTGTTTTTT. Its protein product is CASSSGTNTGELFF. The rearrangement joins TRBV5-1 to TRBJ2-2, with a weak D call TRBD2 (5 bases). Germline V gene sequence: CDR1 SGHRS, CDR2 YFSETQ. The CDR3 covers 14 residues. The V end lost 3 bases, the J end lost 0 bases, and 6 bases lay between the germline ends.

The chain recombines TRBV2 with TRBJ2-5, with D tentatively TRBD2 (6 bases). CDR3 length: 14 residues. Looked up from germline, CDR1 is SNHLY and CDR2 is FYNNEI. V lost 2 bases and J 3 bases, leaving 10 bases between the germline ends. CDR3: CASSEKAGKETQYF. DNA of the CDR3: TGTGCCAGCAGTGAAAAGGCGGGGAAAGAGACCCAGTACTTC.

This clonotype was picked up many times. DNA for the CDR3: TGTGCCAGCAGCTTAGCGGTCCGGGGCGAGCAGTACTTC. It yields the protein CASSLAVRGEQYF. This chain joins TRBV7-9 and TRBJ2-7; weak D call: TRBD2 (5 bases). Per germline, CDR1 SEHNR and CDR2 FQNEAQ (reference sequence). This CDR3 has 13 amino acids. V was clipped by 0 bases and J by 6 bases, with 9 bases between them.

The rearrangement links TRBV9 to TRBJ2-5, with D tentatively TRBD1 (6 bases). This CDR3 has 16 amino acids. Per germline, CDR1 SGDLS and CDR2 YYNGEE. V was trimmed by 3 bases and J by 1 base, leaving 16 bases between them. CDR3 coding DNA: TGTGCCAGCAGCGATAGGGACATTGGAACCCAAGAGACCCAGTACTTC. It yields the protein CASSDRDIGTQETQYF.

This clonotype was counted at least ten times. The chain combines TRBV5-6 with TRBJ1-1, with unresolved D. The ends were cut back, 5 bases at V and 3 bases at J, with 11 bases in the middle. CDR1 and CDR2 from the germline V gene are SGHDT and YYEEEE. The CDR3 loop spans 13 amino acids. CDR3 sequence reads: CASSSDTDTEAFF. For the CDR3, the DNA is TGTGCCAGCAGTTCTGACACGGACACTGAAGCTTTCTTT.

This chain uses TRBV10-3 with TRBJ2-7, with D maybe TRBD1 (6 bases). In germline, CDR1 is ENHRY, CDR2 SYGVKD. This CDR3 region has 16 residues. The ends were cut back, 0 bases at V and 5 bases at J, with 17 bases in the middle. The CDR3 DNA reads TGTGCCATCAGTGAGTCTGGCCTGTCAGGGGTCCACGAGCAGTACTTC. This sequence encodes CAISESGLSGVHEQYF.

This clonotype was observed many times. The genes are TRBV4-1 and TRBJ1-1; tentatively, D is TRBD1 (5 bases). The CDR3 sequence is 13 residues long. Germline loops: CDR1 MGHRA, CDR2 YSYEKL. V lost 6 bases and J lost 1, with 9 bases in between. This CDR3 reads CASRDSGNTEAFF. CDR3 sequence (DNA): TGCGCCAGCAGAGACAGTGGGAACACTGAAGCTTTCTTT.

This clonotype was detected only a few times. The rearrangement uses TRBV6-5 and TRBJ1-6; possible D gene TRBD1, 5 bases. CDR1 MNHEY and CDR2 SVGAGI come from the germline V gene. Between the trimmed V and J ends, which lost 4 bases and 3 bases, there was a span of 10 bases. This CDR3 contains 15 residues. This CDR3 is CASSWGEGYNSPLHF. As DNA, the CDR3 is TGTGCCAGCAGTTGGGGGGAGGGCTATAATTCACCCCTCCACTTT.

This chain uses TRBV7-4 with TRBJ1-3; D might be TRBD1 (5 bases). The germline V and J ends were trimmed by 8 bases and 0 bases, with 14 bases remaining between them. The CDR3 runs to 15 residues. Germline CDR1 is SGHVT and CDR2 is SQSDAQ. DNA of the CDR3: TGTGCCAGCTCACCGCAGGGAAGCTCTGGAAACACCATATATTTT. It translates to CASSPQGSSGNTIYF.